Below are 12 T cell receptor beta chains sequenced from a single sample in a study of blood T cells in healthy people across ages. PCR was performed a second time for roughly 7 to 12 cycles using a sample-barcoded 5' primer and a J-beta primer mix. From the 5' RACE reads, TCRdb called clonotypes with MiXCR, one entry per CDR3 protein. The table shows 850,000 to 950,000 distinct CDR3 sequences, with 25% to 30% occurring only once. The sample was blood. The receptors come from a woman older than 75 in good health.

This clonotype was detected a few times. The V gene is TRBV19, the J gene TRBJ2-1; tentatively, D is TRBD2 (6 bases). The germline gives CDR1 LNHDA, CDR2 SQIVND (reference sequence). The CDR3 loop spans 14 amino acids. Trimming took off 2 bases at V and 8 bases at J, with 13 bases between the two ends. The CDR3: CASSIMPGVHEQFF. CDR3 nucleotide sequence: TGTGCCAGTAGTATAATGCCGGGGGTCCATGAGCAGTTCTTC.

There are many counts of this clonotype. The J gene is TRBJ1-5, the V gene TRBV18; 7 bases are shared with TRBD1. This CDR3 has 13 residues. V shed 2 bases and J 6 bases; nucleotides not matched to a gene: 1. Germline V gives CDR1 KGHSH, CDR2 LQKENI. CDR3 in DNA: TGTGCCAGCTCACCAGGGACAGTTCAGCCCCAGCATTTT. Its translation: CASSPGTVQPQHF.

With regard to this clonotype: A single base separates this from a much larger clone, so it may be a read error. The chain uses TRBV7-2 and TRBJ1-4; TRBD1 aligns across 7 bases. The CDR3 extends over 15 amino acids. Trimming took 5 bases from V and 10 from J; bases not matched to a gene: 13. CDR1 is SGHTA and CDR2 is FQGNSA in the germline V gene. CDR3 DNA sequence: TGTGCCAGCAGCCCCAGGGGGGCCAGGGAGACAAAACTGTTTTTT. Its protein is CASSPRGARETKLFF.

Many counts were recorded for this clonotype. This rearrangement joins TRBV10-3 to TRBJ2-3; no clear D. CDR1 is ENHRY and CDR2 is SYGVKD in the germline V gene. This CDR3 region has 15 residues. The V gene lost 0 bases and the J gene lost 0 bases, with 7 bases spanning the gap. The CDR3 DNA sequence: TGTGCCATCAGTGAGTCCATCACTAGCACAGATACGCAGTATTTT. Protein product: CAISESITSTDTQYF.

CDR3 sequence: CASSLGRHRSGANVLTF. The CDR3 DNA sequence: TGTGCCAGCAGTCTTGGGAGACACCGTTCTGGGGCCAACGTCCTGACTTTC. The gene calls are TRBV27 and TRBJ2-6, with D possibly being TRBD2 (5 bases). CDR1 is MNHEY, CDR2 SMNVEV, per germline (reference sequence). CDR3 length: 17 residues. Trimming cost V 5 bases and J 1 base, with 15 bases left between them. The whole variable domain, remainder taken from reference TRBV27 and TRBJ2-6, is EAQVTQNPRYLITVTGKKLTVTCSQNMNHEYMSWYRQDPGLGLRQIYYSMNVEVTDKGDVPEGYKVSRKEKRNFPLILESPSPNQTSLYFCASSLGRHRSGANVLTFGAGSRLTVL.

The sample holds many counts of this clonotype. CDR3 sequence reads: CASSRQGLNTGELFF. The CDR3 DNA follows: TGTGCCAGCAGTCGGCAGGGGTTGAACACCGGGGAGCTGTTTTTT. The chain combines TRBV12-3 or TRBV12-4 with TRBJ2-2; weak D call: TRBD1 (6 bases). The CDR3 is 15 amino acids. V was clipped by 5 bases and J by 1 base, with 11 bases between them.

About this clonotype itself: This clone may be a read error of a much larger clone one base away. Written as DNA, the CDR3 is TGTGCCAGCAGCTTAGGGGGACTAGCGGGGGGTACCTACGAGCGGTACTTC. Translated, it gives CASSLGGLAGGTYERYF. The V and J genes are TRBV7-8 and TRBJ2-5; 15 bases are shared with TRBD2. The length of the CDR3 is 17 residues. Germline V lookup: CDR1 SGHVS, CDR2 FQNEAQ. J was trimmed by 13 bases and V by 1 base; bases with no gene match: 13. Combining the CDR3 with reference TRBV7-8 and TRBJ2-5 gives the whole variable domain GAGVSQSPRYKVAKRGQDVALRCDPISGHVSLFWYQQALGQGPEFLTYFQNEAQLDKSGLPSDRFFAERPEGSVSTLKIQRTQQEDSAVYLCASSLGGLAGGTYERYFGPGTRLLVL.

This clonotype was seen a few times. This chain uses TRBV5-1 with TRBJ1-1; D gene unclear. Germline assignment: CDR1 SGHRS and CDR2 YFSETQ. CDR3 length: 13 amino acids. V was cut by 2 bases and J by 5 bases, with 10 bases left in between. CDR3 DNA sequence: TGCGCCAGCAGCTTCGAGGGCCCTACTGAAGCTTTCTTT. Translating it yields CASSFEGPTEAFF. Supplemented by reference TRBV5-1 and TRBJ1-1, the full variable domain reads KAGVTQTPRYLIKTRGQQVTLSCSPISGHRSVSWYQQTPGQGLQFLFEYFSETQRNKGNFPGRFSGRQFSNSRSEMNVSTLELGDSALYLCASSFEGPTEAFFGQGTRLTVV.

This clonotype has at least ten counts. The V and J genes are TRBV6-6 and TRBJ2-3; 9 bases line up with TRBD2. The CDR3 has 16 amino acids. CDR1 is MNHNY, CDR2 SVGAGI, per germline (reference sequence). J gave up 4 bases and V 6 bases, and 11 bases lay outside the gene matches. CDR3 amino acids: CASSPRGRGGPDTQYF. The CDR3 DNA is TGTGCCAGCAGCCCTAGGGGGCGGGGGGGGCCAGATACGCAGTATTTT.

Remarks on this clonotype: One junction end disagrees with the germline gene, perhaps due to a read error. This sequence joins TRBV5-5 and TRBJ2-1; 7 nucleotides align to TRBD2. Germline V lookup: CDR1 SGHKS, CDR2 YYEKEE (reference sequence). This CDR3 comprises 16 residues. The CDR3 nucleotides are TGTGCCAGCGGCATGGGATCGGGGGGTTCGTACAATGAGCGGTTCTTC. This sequence encodes CASGMGSGGSYNERFF.

This clonotype showed up many times. This sequence joins TRBV18 and TRBJ2-5; D possibly corresponds to TRBD1 (5 bases). CDR1 is KGHSH, CDR2 LQKENI, per germline. This CDR3 contains 14 residues. Trimming left V 2 bases short and J 5 bases short, with 12 bases between. This chain's CDR3 is CASSPSGFRETQYF. The CDR3 coding sequence is TGTGCCAGCTCACCATCAGGGTTTCGGGAGACCCAGTACTTC.

In regard to this clonotype: This may come from a read error, since a much larger clone is one base off. V is TRBV4-3 and J is TRBJ2-2; D possibly corresponds to TRBD2 (7 bases). The CDR3 is 16 amino acids. The germline gives CDR1 LGHNA, CDR2 YSLEER. Here the CDR3 reads CASSSEVQGGAGERFF. The CDR3 nucleotides are TGCGCCAGCAGCTCGGAGGTACAGGGAGGGGCCGGGGAGCGGTTTTTT.